The 29 T cell receptor beta chains reported below all come from one sample, sequenced in a study of cytomegalovirus exposure and HLA in healthy donors (dated by TCRdb to about 2017). Library prep was done by the immunoSEQ multiplex PCR assay. For the multiplex PCR, a mixture combining 60 forward primers for TCR Vbeta segments and 13 reverse primers for TCR Jbeta segments was used. What TCRdb holds here is the immuneACCESS table cut down to in-frame rearrangements. Part of the clones is not present; checked against another copy, under half of the missing clones reflect an unresolved V gene, and the others are unexplained. The sample data list 120,000 or so clones, and roughly 82% of these were observed just once. The biggest ten clones account for about 5.8% of the sample. Sequences were obtained from PBMCs. The receptors were gathered from a man in his late teens or twenties in good health and CMV-seropositive.

This chain connects TRBV30 to TRBJ1-4; D gene uncertain. This CDR3 spans 15 amino acids. The germline gives CDR1 GTSNPN, CDR2 SVGIG (reference sequence). Trimming shortened V by 0 bases and J by 3 bases, and 11 bases separated the two germline ends. The CDR3 here is CAWSVPGRANEKLFF. Written as DNA, the CDR3 is TGTGCCTGGAGTGTCCCCGGGAGGGCTAATGAAAAACTGTTTTTT. Drawing the rest from reference TRBV30 and TRBJ1-4, the complete variable domain is SQTIHQWPATLVQPVGSPLSLECTVEGTSNPNLYWYRQAAGRGLQLLFYSVGIGQISSEVPQNLSASRPQDRQFILSSKKLLLSDSGFYLCAWSVPGRANEKLFFGSGTQLSVL.

In its sample, this clone was seen a few times. The genes are TRBV19 and TRBJ1-1; 8 nucleotides match TRBD1. This CDR3 spans 14 amino acids. Germline values: CDR1 LNHDA, CDR2 SQIVND (reference sequence). The ends lost 5 bases at V and 1 base at J; junction bases unmatched: 3. CDR3 in DNA: TGTGCCAGTAGTGCCCAGGGGGCGAACACTGAAGCTTTCTTT. It yields the protein CASSAQGANTEAFF.

The CDR3 sequence is CASSLVGTGGNEQFF. The CDR3 DNA reads as TGTGCCAGCAGCCTCGTCGGGACAGGGGGTAATGAGCAGTTCTTC. V and J are TRBV6-5 and TRBJ2-1; 11 bases are shared with TRBD1. Per germline, CDR1 MNHEY and CDR2 SVGAGI. The V gene end was trimmed by 6 bases and the J gene end by 7 bases; junction bases not matched to a gene: 8. The CDR3 is 15 residues long.

The chain is built from TRBV10-2 and TRBJ1-2, with 9 bases that match TRBD1. The CDR3 runs 13 residues. Germline V lookup: CDR1 WSHSY, CDR2 SAAADI. Germline trimming cut 7 bases from V and 8 bases from J; bases unmatched to any gene: 8. CDR3 region: CASTPDRGWGYTF. The CDR3 DNA reads TGCGCCAGCACTCCGGACAGGGGTTGGGGCTACACCTTC.

This chain connects TRBV7-9 to TRBJ2-7; no reliable D call. The V and J ends lost 2 bases and 12 bases respectively, with 20 bases between them. Per the germline V gene, CDR1 is SEHNR and CDR2 is FQNEAQ (reference sequence). The CDR3 contains 14 residues. CDR3 coding DNA: TGTGCCAGCAGCTTAAGAGGAGAGTCCTGGCAAGCGTACTTC. Translated: CASSLRGESWQAYF.

The chain links TRBV19 to TRBJ2-6, with TRBD1 matching over 7 bases. With 7 bases clipped from V and 4 bases from J, the junction kept 7 bases outside the gene matches. Germline CDR1 is LNHDA and CDR2 is SQIVND (reference sequence). The CDR3 totals 15 residues. The CDR3 region is CASKGGAYGANVLTF. CDR3 nucleotide sequence: TGTGCCAGTAAAGGGGGCGCTTACGGGGCCAACGTCCTGACTTTC.

The chain couples TRBV5-4 to TRBJ2-5; possible D gene TRBD2, 6 bases. CDR3 length: 16 residues. Germline loops: CDR1 SGHNT, CDR2 YYREEE (reference sequence). V was cut by 3 bases and J by 5 bases, with 20 bases left in between. The CDR3 sequence: CASSSRGTRPRETQYF. CDR3 nucleotide sequence: TGTGCCAGCAGCTCTCGTGGGACTCGCCCCCGGGAGACCCAGTACTTC.

The chain combines TRBV6-1 with TRBJ2-3; TRBD2 is a possible D gene (6 bases). Deletions cut 7 bases from V and 1 base from J, with 12 bases between. CDR1 MNHNS and CDR2 SASEGT come from the germline V gene. The CDR3 sequence is 14 residues long. CDR3 sequence: CASKGGAGTDTQYF. Here the CDR3 DNA reads TGTGCCAGCAAGGGCGGGGCGGGCACAGATACGCAGTATTTT.

The V call is TRBV7-6, the J call TRBJ1-1; D is possibly TRBD1 (5 bases). Trimming cost V 5 bases and J 1 base, with 11 bases left between them. The CDR3 consists of 14 residues. Germline V CDR1 and CDR2: SGHVS, FNYEAQ. CDR3 region: CASSPGNANTEAFF. CDR3 nucleotide sequence: TGTGCCAGCAGCCCAGGGAATGCGAACACTGAAGCTTTCTTT.

The CDR3 bases are TGTGCCAGCAGCTTAGACAGGGCTGGGGCCAACGTCCTGACTTTC. Protein product: CASSLDRAGANVLTF. The chain recombines TRBV5-5 with TRBJ2-6; 7 nucleotides match TRBD1. The CDR3 contains 15 residues. Germline values: CDR1 SGHKS, CDR2 YYEKEE (reference sequence). Unmatched junction bases numbered 1, after V lost 2 bases and J lost 2 bases.

DNA for the CDR3: TGTGCCAGCGCCGTAGGTAGTGGGCATGAGCAGTTCTTC. Its translation is CASAVGSGHEQFF. V gene TRBV11-2 combines with J gene TRBJ2-1, with D hard to call. Per the germline V gene, CDR1 is SGHAT and CDR2 is FQNNGV. The germline V and J ends were trimmed by 8 bases and 8 bases, with 16 bases remaining between them. This CDR3 has 13 residues.

This clone turned up a few times. The chain carries TRBV10-1 and TRBJ1-2; 7 bases line up with TRBD1. Germline V gives CDR1 WNHNN, CDR2 SYGVQD (reference sequence). With V trimmed by 3 bases and J by 3 bases, 1 base remained unmatched. This CDR3 region has 13 residues. CDR3 nucleotides: TGCGCCAGCAGTGAAGGGACAGACTATGGCTACACCTTC. Amino acid sequence: CASSEGTDYGYTF.

This clone appeared a single time. This sequence joins TRBV18 and TRBJ2-7; 8 nucleotides line up with TRBD1. The germline CDR1 and CDR2 sequences are KGHSH and LQKENI. Trimming at V came to 4 bases and at J to 4 bases, leaving 9 bases not matched to a gene. This CDR3 contains 15 residues. This chain's CDR3 is CASSHPGTGVYEQYF. The DNA for the CDR3 is TGTGCCAGCTCACACCCCGGGACAGGAGTTTACGAGCAGTACTTC.

The gene calls are TRBV28 and TRBJ2-2, with D perhaps matching TRBD1 (5 bases). The V gene lost 7 bases and the J gene lost 3 bases, with 9 bases spanning the gap. CDR3 length: 13 amino acids. Germline V CDR1 and CDR2: MDHEN, SYDVKM. The CDR3 loop reads CASTEGDTGELFF. As DNA, the CDR3 is TGTGCCAGCACCGAAGGGGACACCGGGGAGCTGTTTTTT.

The chain employs TRBV27 and TRBJ2-7; TRBD2 matches at 8 bases. The ends lost 2 bases at V and 2 bases at J; junction bases unmatched: 2. The V gene's germline CDR1 is MNHEY and CDR2 SMNVEV (reference sequence). The CDR3 has 14 amino acids. CDR3 loop: CASSLREGPYEQYF. The CDR3 DNA reads as TGTGCCAGCAGTTTACGGGAGGGGCCCTACGAGCAGTACTTC.

In its sample, this clone was seen a few times. The genes are TRBV6-1 and TRBJ2-7, with 11 nucleotides matching TRBD1. Germline loops: CDR1 MNHNS, CDR2 SASEGT. Unmatched junction bases numbered 3, after V lost 6 bases and J lost 2 bases. This CDR3 has 14 amino acids. The CDR3 DNA sequence: TGTGCCAGCAGGCCGGGACAGGGGGCCTACGAGCAGTACTTC. It codes for CASRPGQGAYEQYF.

A few counts support this clone. This rearrangement joins TRBV30 to TRBJ2-3; TRBD1 aligns across 8 bases. V shed 1 base and J 8 bases; nucleotides not matched to a gene: 11. Germline CDR1 and CDR2: GTSNPN and SVGIG (reference sequence). This CDR3 contains 15 residues. The CDR3 DNA sequence: TGTGCCTGGAGTGCCGGGACAGGTAGCCACGGTACGCAGTATTTT. Protein sequence: CAWSAGTGSHGTQYF.

This rearrangement joins TRBV25-1 to TRBJ2-4, with D tentatively TRBD2 (6 bases). The CDR3 consists of 15 residues. Germline loops: CDR1 MGHDK, CDR2 SYGVNS. V lost 2 bases and J lost 1, with 9 bases in between. The CDR3 DNA reads as TGTGCCAGCAGTGAACCCGGGGGTGCCAAAAACATTCAGTACTTC. Translating gives CASSEPGGAKNIQYF.

For the CDR3, the DNA is TGCGCCAGCAGCTTGGCCACAGGGGGTGAGACCCAGTACTTC. Its protein product is CASSLATGGETQYF. The chain links TRBV5-1 to TRBJ2-5, with 8 bases identical to TRBD1. The V gene end was trimmed by 0 bases and the J gene end by 5 bases; junction bases not matched to a gene: 3. Germline V gene sequence: CDR1 SGHRS, CDR2 YFSETQ. CDR3 length: 14 residues.

The V gene is TRBV2, the J gene TRBJ2-1, with 9 bases fitting TRBD2. Germline CDR1 reads SNHLY; CDR2 reads FYNNEI. This CDR3 is 16 amino acids long. Trimming cost V 0 bases and J 3 bases; bases outside gene matches: 3. CDR3 in amino acids: CASSEARGGGYNEQFF. The CDR3 nucleotides read TGTGCCAGCAGTGAAGCGCGGGGGGGCGGCTACAATGAGCAGTTCTTC.

This chain connects TRBV11-2 to TRBJ2-7, with TRBD2 matching 13 bases. From germline, CDR1 is SGHAT and CDR2 FQNNGV. This CDR3 is 15 amino acids long. The J segment lost 4 bases and the V segment lost 5 bases, leaving 5 bases of the junction unmatched. CDR3 nucleotides: TGTGCCAGCAGCCGAGGGACTAGCGGGGTGTACGAGCAGTACTTC. Protein sequence: CASSRGTSGVYEQYF.

The V and J genes are TRBV10-3 and TRBJ2-2, with 7 bases lining up with TRBD2. The CDR3 loop spans 15 amino acids. V lost 0 bases, J lost 5 bases, and 3 bases stayed unmatched. Germline V gene sequence: CDR1 ENHRY, CDR2 SYGVKD. Written as DNA, the CDR3 is TGTGCCATCAGTGAGTCGGGAGGGCCGACCGGGGAGCTGTTTTTT. Translation gives CAISESGGPTGELFF.

This clone has a handful of counts. CDR3 bases: TGTGCCAGCAGCCTCCCCAGGGGGTATGGCTACACCTTC. It encodes CASSLPRGYGYTF. The V and J genes are TRBV7-9 and TRBJ1-2, with 7 bases aligning to TRBD1. CDR1 is SEHNR, CDR2 FQNEAQ, per germline (reference sequence). V trimming: 5 bases; J trimming: 5 bases; junction bases outside the gene matches: 5. The CDR3 contains 13 residues.

This clone has only one observation. V and J are TRBV30 and TRBJ1-6, with D possibly TRBD1 on 5 matching bases. There are 17 residues in the CDR3. CDR1 is GTSNPN and CDR2 is SVGIG in the germline V gene (reference sequence). With 5 bases removed from V and 6 bases from J, the gap between germline ends came to 23 bases. The CDR3 DNA reads as TGTGCCTGGGTCGACGGGACTCTGGGCCCCGGTAATTCACCCCTCCACTTT. Translation: CAWVDGTLGPGNSPLHF.

The CDR3: CASRQGSGELFF. The CDR3 nucleotides read TGTGCCAGCAGACAGGGGAGCGGGGAGCTGTTTTTT. The genes are TRBV9 and TRBJ2-2; 7 positions match TRBD1. Germline V gene data show CDR1 as SGDLS and CDR2 as YYNGEE. The CDR3 has 12 amino acids. V dropped 5 bases and J dropped 7; count of bases not matched to a gene: 2.

This rearrangement joins TRBV29-1 to TRBJ1-5, with D perhaps TRBD1 (5 bases). Deletions cut 6 bases from V and 2 bases from J, with 14 bases between. The CDR3 runs to 14 residues. Germline-derived CDR1 and CDR2 are SQVTM and ANQGSEA. CDR3 in DNA: TGCAGCGTCTGCCTGGGGGAGGGCAATCAGCCCCAGCATTTT. It is translated as CSVCLGEGNQPQHF.

As DNA, the CDR3 is TGCGCCAGCAGCTTCGGACAGAGCACAGATACGCAGTATTTT. Translation: CASSFGQSTDTQYF. The gene calls are TRBV5-1 and TRBJ2-3, with a possible D match to TRBD1 (6 bases). The V gene lost 2 bases and the J gene lost 0 bases, with 7 bases spanning the gap. The CDR3 consists of 14 residues. Per germline, CDR1 SGHRS and CDR2 YFSETQ.

The CDR3 DNA reads as TGTGCCTGGGGACAGTCTTATAATTCACCCCTCCACTTT. Amino acids: CAWGQSYNSPLHF. This chain uses TRBV30 with TRBJ1-6, with D possibly being TRBD1 (6 bases). The germline gives CDR1 GTSNPN, CDR2 SVGIG (reference sequence). Trimming took 5 bases from V and 4 from J, leaving 9 bases between them. The CDR3 spans 13 residues.

This chain links TRBV28 with TRBJ1-2; TRBD1 is a possible D gene (5 bases). V gave up 8 bases and J gave up 4 bases, with 14 bases separating them. This CDR3 region has 13 residues. Germline CDR1 MDHEN, CDR2 SYDVKM. The CDR3 bases are TGTGCCAGCGAAAATATGGGGGGCTATGGCTACACCTTC. Protein: CASENMGGYGYTF.